This TCR beta chain was recovered during a study of CD8+CD57+ T cells in acquired aplastic anemia. Study observations and caveats: Sharing between patients and controls was observed for around 30 CD8+ CDR3 sequences.

Germline CDR1 KGHDR, CDR2 SFDVKD. A total of 9 residues make up the CDR3, ends included. TCR beta VDJ combinations and CDR3 sequences were profiled from genomic DNA. A single record per CDR3 protein comes from TCRdb applying MiXCR to the reads. The sample includes about 190,000 distinct CDR3 sequences, roughly half of them seen just once. As for this clonotype: The antigen is undetermined. The CDR3 end shows no conserved phenylalanine or tryptophan, and so a read error is likely. It is unclear where the CDR3 begins or ends on the DNA, so no DNA is shown, and the CDR3 is as TCRdb lists it.

Specimen: sorted CD4+, CD8+, or CD8+CD57+ T cells (not recorded which) from PBMCs. This TCR derives from a human donor in good health, serving as a control. This sequence joins TRBV24-1 and TRBJ1-3. The CDR3 region is CATATSGGV.